This TCR beta chain was identified in a study of shared clonotypes between healthy human individuals. In the study overall: Each donor contributed plates that comprised three CD4 naive, three CD4 memory, two CD8 naive and one CD8 memory.

The genomic DNA of each subset was split evenly across several immunoSEQ plates. Repertoires were generated with immunoSEQ multiplex PCR, while TCRdb's copy carries only in-frame clones and drops some. This sample has millions of clones; around 93% occur once, and the top ten carry 1.7%. This CDR3 comprises 16 residues. J was trimmed by 1 base and V by 0 bases; bases with no gene match: 7. Germline V gene sequence: CDR1 SGHRS, CDR2 YFSETQ. Naive CD8 cells, CD45RO-negative and positively selected for CCR7, excluded terminally differentiated effector memory CD45RA+ cells. The receptor was isolated from a man aged 18-30 years in good health. Some clones in this sample may be carry-over from other donors' samples. This chain joins TRBV5-1 and TRBJ2-7, with 7 positions matching TRBD2. The sequencing sample was made of naive CD8+ T cells from PBMCs. CDR3 nucleotides: TGCGCCAGCAGCTTGGATGGCGGGAGTAGTTCCTACGAGCAGTACTTC. This codes for CASSLDGGSSSYEQYF.